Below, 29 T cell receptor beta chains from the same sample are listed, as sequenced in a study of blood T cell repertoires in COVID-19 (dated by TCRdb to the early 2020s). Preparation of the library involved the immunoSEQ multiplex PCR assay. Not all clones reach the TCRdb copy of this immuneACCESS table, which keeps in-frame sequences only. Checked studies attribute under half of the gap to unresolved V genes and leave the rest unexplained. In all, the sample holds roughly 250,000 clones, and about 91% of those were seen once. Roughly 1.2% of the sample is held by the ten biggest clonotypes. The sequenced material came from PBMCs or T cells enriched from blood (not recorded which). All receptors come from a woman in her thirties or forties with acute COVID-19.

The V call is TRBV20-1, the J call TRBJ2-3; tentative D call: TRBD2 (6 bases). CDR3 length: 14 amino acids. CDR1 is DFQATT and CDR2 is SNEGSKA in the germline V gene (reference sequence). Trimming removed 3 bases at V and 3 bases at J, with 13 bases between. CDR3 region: CSASLPGGTDTQYF. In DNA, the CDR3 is TGCAGTGCTAGTTTGCCTGGAGGGACAGATACGCAGTATTTT.

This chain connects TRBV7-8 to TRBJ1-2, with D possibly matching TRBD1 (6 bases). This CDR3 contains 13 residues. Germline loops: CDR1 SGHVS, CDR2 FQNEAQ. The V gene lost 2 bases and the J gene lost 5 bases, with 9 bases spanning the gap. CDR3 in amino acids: CASSLTGLYGYTF. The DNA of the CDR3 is TGTGCCAGCAGCTTAACAGGGTTGTATGGCTACACCTTC. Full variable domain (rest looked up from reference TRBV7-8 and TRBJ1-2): GAGVSQSPRYKVAKRGQDVALRCDPISGHVSLFWYQQALGQGPEFLTYFQNEAQLDKSGLPSDRFFAERPEGSVSTLKIQRTQQEDSAVYLCASSLTGLYGYTFGSGTRLTVV.

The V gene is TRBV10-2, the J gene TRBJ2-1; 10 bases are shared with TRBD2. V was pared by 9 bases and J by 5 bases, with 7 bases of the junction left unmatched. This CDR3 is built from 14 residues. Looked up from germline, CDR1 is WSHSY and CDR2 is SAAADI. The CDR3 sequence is CASRLAGLNNEQFF. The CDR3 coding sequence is TGCGCCAGTAGACTAGCGGGTTTAAACAATGAGCAGTTCTTC.

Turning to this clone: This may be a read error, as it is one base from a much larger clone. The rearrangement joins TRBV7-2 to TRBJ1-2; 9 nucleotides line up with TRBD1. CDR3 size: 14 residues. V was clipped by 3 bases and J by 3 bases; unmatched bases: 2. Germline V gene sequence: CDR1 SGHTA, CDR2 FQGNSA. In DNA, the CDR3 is TGTGCCAGCAGCTTGTGGGACAGGGACTATGGCTACACCTTC. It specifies CASSLWDRDYGYTF.

The CDR3 region has the DNA TGTGCCAGCAGCAAATACCGGGACAGGTACTATGGCTACACCTTC. Protein sequence: CASSKYRDRYYGYTF. The chain recombines TRBV5-5 with TRBJ1-2; 8 bases match TRBD1. Germline V gene lookup returns CDR1 SGHKS and CDR2 YYEKEE (reference sequence). The trim removed 4 bases at V and 3 bases at J, leaving 8 bases unmatched. The CDR3 has 15 residues.

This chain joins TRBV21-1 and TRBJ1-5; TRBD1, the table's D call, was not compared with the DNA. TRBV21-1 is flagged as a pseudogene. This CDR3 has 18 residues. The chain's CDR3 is CATLLRRVRQSPDQPQHF. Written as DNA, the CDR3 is TGTGCCACCCTCTTACGACGTGTTCGACAGAGCCCTGATCAGCCCCAGCATTTT.

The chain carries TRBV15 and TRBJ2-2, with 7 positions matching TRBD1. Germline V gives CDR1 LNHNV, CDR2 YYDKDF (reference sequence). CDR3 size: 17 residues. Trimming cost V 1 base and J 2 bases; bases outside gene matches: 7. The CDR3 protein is CATSRGLTGTNTGELFF. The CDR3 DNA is TGTGCCACCAGCAGAGGGCTGACAGGGACCAACACCGGGGAGCTGTTTTTT.

The CDR3 nucleotides are TGTGCCAGCAGCTTGGCCCGTGGGCAAGCCAGCTACACCTTC. Its translation is CASSLARGQASYTF. The chain carries TRBV5-4 and TRBJ1-2, with D unclear. V was trimmed by 0 bases and J by 9 bases, leaving 15 bases between them. Germline V lookup: CDR1 SGHNT, CDR2 YYREEE (reference sequence). CDR3 length: 14 residues.

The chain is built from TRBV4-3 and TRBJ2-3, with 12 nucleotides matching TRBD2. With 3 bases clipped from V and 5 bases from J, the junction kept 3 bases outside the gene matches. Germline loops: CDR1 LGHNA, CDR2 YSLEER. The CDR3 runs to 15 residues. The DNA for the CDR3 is TGCGCCAGCAGCCATCTAGCGGGAGGGCAAGATACGCAGTATTTT. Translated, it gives CASSHLAGGQDTQYF.

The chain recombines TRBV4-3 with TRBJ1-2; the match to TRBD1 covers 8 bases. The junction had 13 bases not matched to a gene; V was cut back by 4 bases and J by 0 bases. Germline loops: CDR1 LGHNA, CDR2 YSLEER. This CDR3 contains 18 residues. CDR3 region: CASSRHSGTGTANYGYTF. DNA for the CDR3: TGCGCCAGCAGCCGACATTCCGGGACAGGCACAGCTAACTATGGCTACACCTTC.

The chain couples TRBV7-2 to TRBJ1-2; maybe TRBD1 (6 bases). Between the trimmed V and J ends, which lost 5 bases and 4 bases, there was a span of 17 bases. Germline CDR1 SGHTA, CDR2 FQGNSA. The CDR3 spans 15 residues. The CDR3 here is CASSPRQVAFYGYTF. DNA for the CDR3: TGTGCCAGCAGCCCGCGACAGGTTGCATTCTATGGCTACACCTTC.

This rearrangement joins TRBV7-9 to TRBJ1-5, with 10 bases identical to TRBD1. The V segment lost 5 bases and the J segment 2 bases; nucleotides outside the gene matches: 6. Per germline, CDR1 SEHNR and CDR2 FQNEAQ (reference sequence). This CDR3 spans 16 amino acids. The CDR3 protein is CASSRGQGEGNQPQHF. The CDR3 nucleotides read TGTGCCAGCAGCCGAGGACAGGGGGAGGGCAATCAGCCCCAGCATTTT.

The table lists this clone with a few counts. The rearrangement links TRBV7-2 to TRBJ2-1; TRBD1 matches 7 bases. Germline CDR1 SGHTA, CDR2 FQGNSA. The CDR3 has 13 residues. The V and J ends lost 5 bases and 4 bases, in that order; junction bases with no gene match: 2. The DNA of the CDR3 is TGTGCCAGCAGCGAGACAGGGTACAATGAGCAGTTCTTC. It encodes CASSETGYNEQFF.

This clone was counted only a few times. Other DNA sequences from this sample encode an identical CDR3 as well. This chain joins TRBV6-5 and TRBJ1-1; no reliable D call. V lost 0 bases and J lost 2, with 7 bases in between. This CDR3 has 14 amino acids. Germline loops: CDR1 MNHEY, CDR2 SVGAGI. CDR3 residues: CASSYSRANTEAFF. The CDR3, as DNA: TGTGCCAGCAGTTACTCGAGGGCTAACACTGAAGCTTTCTTT.

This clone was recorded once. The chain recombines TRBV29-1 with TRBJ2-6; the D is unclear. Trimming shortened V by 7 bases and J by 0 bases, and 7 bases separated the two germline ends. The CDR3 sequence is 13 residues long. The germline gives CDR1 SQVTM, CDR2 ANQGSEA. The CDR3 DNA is TGCAGCGGCTACAGCTCTGGGGCCAACGTCCTGACTTTC. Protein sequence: CSGYSSGANVLTF. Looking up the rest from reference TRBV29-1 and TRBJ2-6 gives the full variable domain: SAVISQKPSRDICQRGTSLTIQCQVDSQVTMMFWYRQQPGQSLTLIATANQGSEATYESGFVIDKFPISRPNLTFSTLTVSNMSPEDSSIYLCSGYSSGANVLTFGAGSRLTVL.

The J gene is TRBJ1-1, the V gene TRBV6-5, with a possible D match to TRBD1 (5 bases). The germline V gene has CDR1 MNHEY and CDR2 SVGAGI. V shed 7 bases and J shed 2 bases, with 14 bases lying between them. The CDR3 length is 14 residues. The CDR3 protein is CASTPARGNTEAFF. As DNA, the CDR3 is TGTGCCAGCACCCCAGCAAGGGGAAACACTGAAGCTTTCTTT.

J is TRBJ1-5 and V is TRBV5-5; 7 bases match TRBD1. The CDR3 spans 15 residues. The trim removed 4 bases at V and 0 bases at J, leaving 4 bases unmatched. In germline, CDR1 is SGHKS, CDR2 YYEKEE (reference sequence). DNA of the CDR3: TGTGCCAGCAGCGCGACAGGGTTTAGCAATCAGCCCCAGCATTTT. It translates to CASSATGFSNQPQHF.

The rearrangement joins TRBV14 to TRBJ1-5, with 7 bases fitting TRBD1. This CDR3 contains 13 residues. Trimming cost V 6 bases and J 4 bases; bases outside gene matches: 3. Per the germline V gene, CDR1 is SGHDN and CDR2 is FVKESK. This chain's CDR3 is CASSGQANQPQHF. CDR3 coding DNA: TGTGCCAGCAGTGGACAGGCAAATCAGCCCCAGCATTTT.

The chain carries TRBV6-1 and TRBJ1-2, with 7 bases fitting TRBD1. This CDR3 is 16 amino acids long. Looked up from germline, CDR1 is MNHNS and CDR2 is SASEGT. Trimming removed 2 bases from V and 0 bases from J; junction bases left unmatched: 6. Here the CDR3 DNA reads TGTGCCAGCAGTGAATACCGAGGGGGCCCTAACTATGGCTACACCTTC. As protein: CASSEYRGGPNYGYTF.

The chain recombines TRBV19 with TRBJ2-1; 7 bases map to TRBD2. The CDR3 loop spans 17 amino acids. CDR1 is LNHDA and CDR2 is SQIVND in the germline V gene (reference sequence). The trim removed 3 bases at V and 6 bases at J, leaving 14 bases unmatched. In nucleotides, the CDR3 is TGTGCCAGTAGTATGTTTTCTAGCGGCCAAGGTGCCAATGAGCAGTTCTTC. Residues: CASSMFSSGQGANEQFF.

Written as DNA, the CDR3 is TGTGCCAGCAGCTACCGAGAGGGAGAGACCCAGTACTTC. Amino acid sequence: CASSYREGETQYF. The chain employs TRBV7-3 and TRBJ2-5; tentative D call: TRBD2 (5 bases). Germline lookup yields CDR1 SGHTA and CDR2 FQGTGA. The V end was cut by 4 bases, the J end by 4 bases, with 10 bases between. The CDR3 is 13 residues long.

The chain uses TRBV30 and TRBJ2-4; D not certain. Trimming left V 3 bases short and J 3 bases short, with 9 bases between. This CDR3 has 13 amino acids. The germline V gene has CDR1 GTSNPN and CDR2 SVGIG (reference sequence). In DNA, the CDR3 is TGTGCCTGGAGCCTAGGAGACAAAAACATTCAGTACTTC. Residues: CAWSLGDKNIQYF.

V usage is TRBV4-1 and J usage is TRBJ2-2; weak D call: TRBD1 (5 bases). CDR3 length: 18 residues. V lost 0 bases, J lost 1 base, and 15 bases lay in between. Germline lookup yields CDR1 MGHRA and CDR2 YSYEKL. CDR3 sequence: CASSQDLRGRGNTGELFF. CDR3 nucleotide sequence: TGCGCCAGCAGCCAAGATCTAAGGGGCCGAGGGAACACCGGGGAGCTGTTTTTT.

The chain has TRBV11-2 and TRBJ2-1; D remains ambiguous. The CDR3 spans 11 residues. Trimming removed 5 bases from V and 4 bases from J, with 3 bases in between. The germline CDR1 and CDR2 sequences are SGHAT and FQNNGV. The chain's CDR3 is CASSQYNEQFF. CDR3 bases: TGTGCCAGCAGCCAATACAATGAGCAGTTCTTC. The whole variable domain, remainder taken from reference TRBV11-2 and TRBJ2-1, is EAGVAQSPRYKIIEKRQSVAFWCNPISGHATLYWYQQILGQGPKLLIQFQNNGVVDDSQLPKDRFSAERLKGVDSTLKIQPAKLEDSAVYLCASSQYNEQFFGPGTRLTVL.

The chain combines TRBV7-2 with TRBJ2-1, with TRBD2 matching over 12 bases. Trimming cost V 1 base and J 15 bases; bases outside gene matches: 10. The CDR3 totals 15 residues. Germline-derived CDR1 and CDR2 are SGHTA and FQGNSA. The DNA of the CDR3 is TGTGCCAGCAGCTTAGGGTCTAGCGGGAGGGCCGTCTGGTTCTTC. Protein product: CASSLGSSGRAVWFF. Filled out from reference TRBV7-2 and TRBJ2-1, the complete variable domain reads GAGVSQSPSNKVTEKGKDVELRCDPISGHTALYWYRQSLGQGLEFLIYFQGNSAPDKSGLPSDRFSAERTGGSVSTLTIQRTQQEDSAVYLCASSLGSSGRAVWFFGPGTRLTVL.

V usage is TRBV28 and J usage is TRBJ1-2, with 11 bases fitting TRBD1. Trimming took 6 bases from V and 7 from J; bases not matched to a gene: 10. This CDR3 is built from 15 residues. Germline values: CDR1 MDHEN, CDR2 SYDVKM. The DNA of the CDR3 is TGTGCCAGCAGATCCCCCGGGACAGGGGGTGGTGGCTACACCTTC. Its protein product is CASRSPGTGGGGYTF.

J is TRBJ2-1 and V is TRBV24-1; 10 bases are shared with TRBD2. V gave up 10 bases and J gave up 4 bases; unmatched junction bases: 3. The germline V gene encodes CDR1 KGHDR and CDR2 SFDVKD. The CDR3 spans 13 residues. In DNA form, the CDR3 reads TGTGCCACTAGAGCGGGGGGGTACAATGAGCAGTTCTTC. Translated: CATRAGGYNEQFF.

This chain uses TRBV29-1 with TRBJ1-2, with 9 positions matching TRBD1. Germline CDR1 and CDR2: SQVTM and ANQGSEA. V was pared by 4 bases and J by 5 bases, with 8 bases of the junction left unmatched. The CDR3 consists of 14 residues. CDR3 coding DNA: TGCAGCGTTGGGACAGGGGCCGGTCCTTATGGCTACACCTTC. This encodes CSVGTGAGPYGYTF.

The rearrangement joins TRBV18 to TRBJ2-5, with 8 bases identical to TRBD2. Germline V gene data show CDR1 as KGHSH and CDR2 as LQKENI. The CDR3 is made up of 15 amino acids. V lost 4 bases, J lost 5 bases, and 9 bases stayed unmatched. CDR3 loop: CASSQVAGGRETQYF. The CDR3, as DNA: TGTGCCAGCTCACAGGTCGCGGGAGGCAGGGAGACCCAGTACTTC.